This T cell receptor beta chain was sequenced during a study of T cell responses to AZD1222 COVID-19 vaccine. TCRdb's copy holds only in-frame clones and misses some; the assay was immunoSEQ multiplex PCR. The table shows roughly 140,000 clones, with 75% to 95% occurring only once. With 5 bases removed from V and 0 bases from J, the gap between germline ends came to 19 bases. The CDR3 consists of 17 residues. The germline CDR1 and CDR2 sequences are SEHNR and FQNEAQ (reference sequence). General study findings and limits: None of the repertoires were sampled until the peak T cell response had passed.

With respect to this clone: No antigen is known for it.

Specimen: peripheral blood, collected 28 days after the second AZD1222 dose. The chain joins TRBV7-9 to TRBJ1-1; no clear D. This clonotype was obtained from an adult who received the AZD1222 COVID-19 vaccine. CDR3 in DNA: TGTGCCAGCAGCCCAGACACGGCAAGGGTCTTGAACACTGAAGCTTTCTTT. Amino acid sequence: CASSPDTARVLNTEAFF.